This TCR beta chain was identified during a study of T cell repertoires and leukemia-associated antigens (dated by TCRdb to between 2019 and 2020). About the investigation overall: Each sample yielded about 5.1 to 7 million read pairs and roughly 3 to 5.0 million effective reads, around 15 million effective reads overall. Using in vitro peptide stimulation of healthy T cells, the study set out to figure out what antigen is recognized by a TCR Vbeta21 clone that had previously been found in CML patients.

Total RNA was extracted from the cultured T cells using TRIzol reagent. TCRbeta libraries were amplified from RNA by 5' rapid amplification of cDNA ends (5'RACE). Before sequencing, Qubit, an Agilent instrument, and quantitative PCR were used to check library concentration and integrity. Sequencing of qualified libraries was performed on Illumina HiSeq or MiSeq by a commercial service provider. In the authors' own workflow: TCR sequences in each sample were identified with MiXCR version 1.8.2. To qualify, a clone needed a CDR3 longer than four amino acids, an in-frame nucleotide length, and no stop codon. A read containing the complete CDR3 structure was defined as an effective read. RT-PCR with 24 Vbeta primers, GeneScan spectratyping, and Sanger sequencing were used to validate the expanded clones. The public reads were reanalyzed by TCRdb: fastp trimming at Q25, MiXCR alignment, in-frame beta chains only. Every distinct CDR3 protein forms one entry, paired with its most common genes and DNA. The V and J calls were determined by TCRdb, not by the authors. The sample profile shows approximately 9,300 distinct CDR3 sequences; roughly 43% of them were found once. The ten biggest clones cover over 50% of the sample.

The CDR3 covers 15 residues, taking in both the cysteine and the phenylalanine. The entry retains the CDR3 DNA only, 45 bases that are in frame from base 1. Reading the germline V gene (reference sequence) gives CDR1 LNHNV and CDR2 YYDKDF. V is cut by 4 bases and J by 1 base, and the space between the germline ends is 8 bases. As a first step, the CD3+ T cells were left to rest overnight in RPMI 1640 lacking fetal bovine serum, at 2 million to 3 million cells/mL. MACS immunomagnetic beads were used according to the manufacturer's instructions to isolate CD3+ T cells from PBMCs. This clonotype was seen a handful of times. Its target antigen remains unknown. Base qualities are missing; no much larger clone stands one base away. What the study reported, not specific to this receptor: Direct testing of the expanded clones' antigen specificity and function was not done, and further investigation was required. Across the four groups, there were no significant differences in the numbers of Vbeta genes (approximately 58), Jbeta genes (roughly 15), VDJ rearrangements, or unique CDR3s.

Sequencing input: CD3+ T cells sorted from blood and cultured. The receptor was derived from a female donor in good health. The chain employs TRBV15 and TRBJ2-6, with TRBD1 as a weak D call on 6 bases. The CDR3 protein: CATSKDRSGANVLTF. The base sequence is TGTGCCACCAGCAAAGACAGGTCTGGGGCCAACGTCCTGACTTTC.